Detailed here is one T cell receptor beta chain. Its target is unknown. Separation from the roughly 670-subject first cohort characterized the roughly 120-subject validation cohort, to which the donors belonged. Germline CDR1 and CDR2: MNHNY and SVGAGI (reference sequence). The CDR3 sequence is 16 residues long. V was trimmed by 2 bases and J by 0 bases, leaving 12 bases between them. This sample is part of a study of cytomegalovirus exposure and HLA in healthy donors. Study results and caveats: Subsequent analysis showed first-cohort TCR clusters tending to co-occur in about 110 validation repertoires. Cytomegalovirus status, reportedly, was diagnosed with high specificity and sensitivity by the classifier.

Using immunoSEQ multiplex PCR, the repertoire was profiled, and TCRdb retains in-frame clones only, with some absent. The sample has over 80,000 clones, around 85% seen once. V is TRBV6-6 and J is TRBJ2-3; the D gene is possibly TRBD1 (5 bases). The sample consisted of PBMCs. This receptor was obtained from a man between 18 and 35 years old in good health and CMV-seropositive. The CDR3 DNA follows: TGTGCCAGCAGTTACGGGGCAGGGCGGAGCACAGATACGCAGTATTTT. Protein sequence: CASSYGAGRSTDTQYF.